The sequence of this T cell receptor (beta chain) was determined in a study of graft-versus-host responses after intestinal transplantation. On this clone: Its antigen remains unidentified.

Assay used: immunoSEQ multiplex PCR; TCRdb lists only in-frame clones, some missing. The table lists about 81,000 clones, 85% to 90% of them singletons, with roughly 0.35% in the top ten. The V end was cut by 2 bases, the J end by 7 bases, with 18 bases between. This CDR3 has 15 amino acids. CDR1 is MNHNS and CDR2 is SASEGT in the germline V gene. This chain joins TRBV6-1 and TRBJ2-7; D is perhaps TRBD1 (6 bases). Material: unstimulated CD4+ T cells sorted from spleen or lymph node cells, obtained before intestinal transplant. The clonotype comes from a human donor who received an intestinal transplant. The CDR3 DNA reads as TGTGCCAGCAGTGAACTAGGGGGTCCGGGCTGGGAGCAGTACTTC. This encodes CASSELGGPGWEQYF.